This T cell receptor (beta chain) is from a study of T cell responses to AZD1222 COVID-19 vaccine. Note on this clone: What it recognizes is unknown.

Findings and limits, study-wide: Donors, mostly white British, included more females; clonal diversity was possibly underestimated. Reportedly, nearly half the spike-specific TCRs target unmutated variant regions. Without day 14 samples, only post-peak T cell repertoires were studied. Spike-specific TCR breadth and depth were elevated following two AZD1222 doses.

Libraries were prepared by immunoSEQ multiplex PCR; TCRdb keeps only in-frame clonotypes and omits some of them. The sample consists of about 110,000 clones, more than 80% of them appearing once. The sequence derives from an adult in good health. Sequences were derived from peripheral blood, sampled on day 0 of AZD1222 vaccination.

CDR3 sequence (DNA): TGTGCCAGCAGCTTACAGATAGGGGACTATGGCTACACCTTC. Translation gives CASSLQIGDYGYTF. This chain links TRBV7-2 with TRBJ1-2; tentative D call: TRBD1 (5 bases). The CDR3 spans 14 residues. Germline-derived CDR1 and CDR2 are SGHTA and FQGNSA. Trimming removed 2 bases at V and 3 bases at J, with 10 bases between.